Sequencing of this TCR beta chain was carried out in a study of OX40 agonist ivuxolimab in advanced cancers. Study-wide context: The diagnoses of dose-escalation patients were hepatocellular carcinoma, melanoma, renal cell or head and neck cancer. Aged roughly 23 to 79 with a mean of roughly 63 years, they were about 80% male.

The data were produced by immunoSEQ multiplex PCR, yet TCRdb's version contains in-frame clones alone and is incomplete. The table lists over 60,000 clones, 75% to 90% of them singletons. This sequence was found in an adult with an advanced solid tumor such as melanoma, head and neck, liver or kidney cancer. The sample consisted of CD4+ or CD8+ T cells sorted from blood, taken in a trial of the OX40 agonist ivuxolimab.

CDR3 DNA sequence: TGTGCCAGCAGTTTCCTTCCGCGGGGCTACACCTTC. Residues: CASSFLPRGYTF. The gene calls are TRBV28 and TRBJ1-2; no definite D call. CDR3 length: 12 amino acids. Trimming stripped 3 bases from V and 8 bases from J, with 10 bases between. The V gene's germline CDR1 is MDHEN and CDR2 SYDVKM.